Listed here are 7 T cell receptor beta chains from one sample, sequenced in a study of CD8 T cells in Susac syndrome. An amount of RNA that ranged from roughly 0.45 to 1 ug was reverse transcribed with random hexamers. MiXCR, applied by TCRdb to the immunoSEQ multiplex PCR reads, yields one record per CDR3 protein. The sample has 200,000 to 300,000 distinct CDR3 sequences; 90% to 96% are singletons. The sample comprised CD4+ T cells from PBMCs. Receptor source: a human donor with Susac syndrome.

This rearrangement joins TRBV3-1 to TRBJ2-5, with TRBD2 as a possible D gene (7 bases). Trimming took off 0 bases at V and 9 bases at J, with 29 bases between the two ends. This CDR3 contains 19 residues. CDR1 is LGHDT and CDR2 is YNNKEL in the germline V gene (reference sequence). As DNA, the CDR3 is TGTGCCAGCAGCCAAGACCCGGCCTGGGGGCTAGCGGAGACCGGGGCCCAGTACTTC. Translating gives CASSQDPAWGLAETGAQYF.

This chain uses TRBV14 with TRBJ1-6, with D hard to call. The CDR3 has 12 residues. Germline CDR1 and CDR2: SGHDN and FVKESK. Trimming took 4 bases from V and 8 from J, leaving 6 bases between them. This CDR3 reads CASSLADSPLHF. CDR3 sequence (DNA): TGTGCCAGCAGCCTGGCAGATTCACCCCTCCACTTT.

The gene calls are TRBV29-1 and TRBJ2-7, with a weak D call TRBD2 (6 bases). This CDR3 has 13 residues. CDR1 is SQVTM and CDR2 is ANQGSEA in the germline V gene. The CDR3 sequence is CSSGTSSRAEQYF. CDR3 bases: TGCAGTTCCGGGACTTCCAGCCGGGCCGAGCAGTACTTC.

This chain uses TRBV15 with TRBJ2-6; a possible D gene is TRBD2 (6 bases). Trimming shortened V by 1 base and J by 2 bases, and 6 bases separated the two germline ends. CDR3 length: 15 residues. The germline gives CDR1 LNHNV, CDR2 YYDKDF (reference sequence). As DNA, the CDR3 is TGTGCCACCAGCAGAGGGGGGGCTGGGGCCAACGTCCTGACTTTC. It is translated as CATSRGGAGANVLTF. Full variable domain (rest looked up from reference TRBV15 and TRBJ2-6): DAMVIQNPRYQVTQFGKPVTLSCSQTLNHNVMYWYQQKSSQAPKLLFHYYDKDFNNEADTPDNFQSRRPNTSFCFLDIRSPGLGDTAMYLCATSRGGAGANVLTFGAGSRLTVL.

This chain connects TRBV4-1 to TRBJ2-3; D is possibly TRBD2 (6 bases). Germline assignment: CDR1 MGHRA and CDR2 YSYEKL. V lost 2 bases and J 6 bases, leaving 18 bases between the germline ends. The CDR3 loop spans 16 amino acids. CDR3 loop: CASSQFRGATVDTQYF. The CDR3 nucleotides read TGCGCCAGCAGCCAATTTCGCGGGGCCACCGTGGATACGCAGTATTTT.

The chain combines TRBV7-6 with TRBJ2-5; D is perhaps TRBD1 or TRBD2 (5 bases each). The CDR3 is 14 residues long. V lost 1 base to trimming and J lost 5 bases, with 11 bases between them. CDR1 SGHVS and CDR2 FNYEAQ come from the germline V gene. The CDR3 sequence: CASSLDPEGETQYF. The CDR3 DNA reads TGTGCCAGCAGCTTAGATCCAGAGGGGGAGACCCAGTACTTC.

V usage is TRBV20-1 and J usage is TRBJ2-5, with 9 positions matching TRBD2. From germline, CDR1 is DFQATT and CDR2 SNEGSKA (reference sequence). This CDR3 comprises 12 residues. V lost 6 bases, J lost 5 bases, and 4 bases stayed unmatched. This CDR3 reads CSARGLAETQYF. CDR3 in DNA: TGCAGTGCGAGGGGACTAGCCGAGACCCAGTACTTC.